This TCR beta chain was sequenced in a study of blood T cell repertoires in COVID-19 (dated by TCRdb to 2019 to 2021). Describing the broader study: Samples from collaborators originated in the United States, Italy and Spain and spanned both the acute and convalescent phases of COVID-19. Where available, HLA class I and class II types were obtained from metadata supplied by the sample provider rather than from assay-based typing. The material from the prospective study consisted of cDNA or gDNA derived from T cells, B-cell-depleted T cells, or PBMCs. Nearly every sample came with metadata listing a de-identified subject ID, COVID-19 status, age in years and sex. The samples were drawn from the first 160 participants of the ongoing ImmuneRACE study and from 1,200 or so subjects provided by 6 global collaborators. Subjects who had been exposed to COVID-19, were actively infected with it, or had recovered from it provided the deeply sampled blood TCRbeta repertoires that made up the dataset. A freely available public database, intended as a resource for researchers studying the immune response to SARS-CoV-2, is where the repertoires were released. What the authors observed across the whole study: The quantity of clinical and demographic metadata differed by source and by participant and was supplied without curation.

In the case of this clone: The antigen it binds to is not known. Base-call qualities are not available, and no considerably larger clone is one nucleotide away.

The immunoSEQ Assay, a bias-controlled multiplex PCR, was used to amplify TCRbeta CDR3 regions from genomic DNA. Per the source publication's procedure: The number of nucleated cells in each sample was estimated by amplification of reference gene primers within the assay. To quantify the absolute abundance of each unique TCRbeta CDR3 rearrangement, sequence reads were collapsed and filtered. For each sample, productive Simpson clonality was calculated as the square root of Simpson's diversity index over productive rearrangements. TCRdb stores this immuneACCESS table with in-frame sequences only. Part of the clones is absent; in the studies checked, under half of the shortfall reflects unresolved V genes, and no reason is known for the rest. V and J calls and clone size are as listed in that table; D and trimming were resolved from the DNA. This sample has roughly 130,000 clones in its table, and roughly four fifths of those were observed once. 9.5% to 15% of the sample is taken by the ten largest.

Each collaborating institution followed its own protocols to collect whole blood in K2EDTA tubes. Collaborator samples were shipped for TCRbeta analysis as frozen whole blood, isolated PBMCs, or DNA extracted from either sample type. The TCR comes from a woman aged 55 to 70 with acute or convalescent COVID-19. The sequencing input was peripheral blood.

Here is the DNA: TGTGCCAGCAGCCCTAGACCGGGACAGGGGGATGGCTACACCTTC. It is translated as CASSPRPGQGDGYTF. This receptor chain uses TRBV9 and TRBJ1-2, with TRBD1 matching 11 junction bases. V lost 4 bases and J lost 6 bases, and the count of bases not matched to a germline gene is 8. The CDR3 has 15 amino acids, counting the end cysteine and phenylalanine. Solely the CDR3 DNA is kept, with 45 bases framed from the first base. The germline V gene supplies CDR1 SGDLS and CDR2 YYNGEE.